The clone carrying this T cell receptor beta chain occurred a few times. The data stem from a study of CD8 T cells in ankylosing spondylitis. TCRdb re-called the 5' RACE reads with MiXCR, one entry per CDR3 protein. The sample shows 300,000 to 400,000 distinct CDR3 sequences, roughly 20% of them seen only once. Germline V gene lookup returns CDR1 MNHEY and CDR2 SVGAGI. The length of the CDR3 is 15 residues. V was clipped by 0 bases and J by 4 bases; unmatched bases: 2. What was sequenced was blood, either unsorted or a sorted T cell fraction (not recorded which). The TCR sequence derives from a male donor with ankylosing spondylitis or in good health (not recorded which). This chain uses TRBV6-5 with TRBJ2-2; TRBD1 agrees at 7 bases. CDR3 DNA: TGTGCCAGCAGTTACTCGACAGGGTCCACCGGGGAGCTGTTTTTT. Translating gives CASSYSTGSTGELFF.